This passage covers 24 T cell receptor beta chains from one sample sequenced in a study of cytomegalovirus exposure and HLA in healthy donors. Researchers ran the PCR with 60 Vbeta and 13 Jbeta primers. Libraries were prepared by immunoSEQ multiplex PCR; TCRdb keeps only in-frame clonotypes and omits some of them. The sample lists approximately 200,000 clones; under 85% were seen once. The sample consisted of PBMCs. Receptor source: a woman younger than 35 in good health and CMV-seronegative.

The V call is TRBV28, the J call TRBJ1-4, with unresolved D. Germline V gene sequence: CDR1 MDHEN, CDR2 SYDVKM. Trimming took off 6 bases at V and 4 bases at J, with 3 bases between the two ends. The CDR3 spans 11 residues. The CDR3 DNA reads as TGTGCCAGCAGCCTTAATGAAAAACTGTTTTTT. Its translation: CASSLNEKLFF. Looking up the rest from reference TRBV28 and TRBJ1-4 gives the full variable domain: DVKVTQSSRYLVKRTGEKVFLECVQDMDHENMFWYRQDPGLGLRLIYFSYDVKMKEKGDIPEGYSVSREKKERFSLILESASTNQTSMYLCASSLNEKLFFGSGTQLSVL.

CDR3 bases: TGCAGCGTTGTAGTCACCCGGACAGAGCGTAGGTCACGCTCCTACGAGCAGTACTTC. Protein: CSVVVTRTERRSRSYEQYF. The chain couples TRBV29-1 to TRBJ2-7; possible D gene TRBD1, 6 bases. The V and J ends lost 4 bases and 0 bases respectively, with 28 bases between them. CDR3 length equals 19 residues. Germline V CDR1 and CDR2: SQVTM, ANQGSEA.

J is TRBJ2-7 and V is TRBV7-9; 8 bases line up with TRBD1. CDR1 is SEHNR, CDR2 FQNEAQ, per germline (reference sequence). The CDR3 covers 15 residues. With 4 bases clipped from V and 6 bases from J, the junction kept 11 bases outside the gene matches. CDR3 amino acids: CASSSVDRGSIEQYF. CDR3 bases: TGTGCCAGCAGCTCCGTCGACAGGGGTTCGATCGAGCAGTACTTC.

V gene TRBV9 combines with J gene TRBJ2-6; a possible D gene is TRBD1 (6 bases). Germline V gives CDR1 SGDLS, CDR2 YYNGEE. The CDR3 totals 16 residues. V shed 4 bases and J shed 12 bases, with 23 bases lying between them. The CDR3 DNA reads TGTGCCAGCAGCCGACCGTTCATCAGGGGCAGGGGCGTCCTGACTTTC. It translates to CASSRPFIRGRGVLTF.

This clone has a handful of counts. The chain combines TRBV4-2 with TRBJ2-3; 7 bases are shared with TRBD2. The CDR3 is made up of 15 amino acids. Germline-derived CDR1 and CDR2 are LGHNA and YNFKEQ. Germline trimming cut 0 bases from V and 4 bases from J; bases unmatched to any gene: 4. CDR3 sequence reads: CASSQEGSGADTQYF. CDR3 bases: TGTGCCAGCAGCCAAGAGGGCAGCGGGGCAGATACGCAGTATTTT.

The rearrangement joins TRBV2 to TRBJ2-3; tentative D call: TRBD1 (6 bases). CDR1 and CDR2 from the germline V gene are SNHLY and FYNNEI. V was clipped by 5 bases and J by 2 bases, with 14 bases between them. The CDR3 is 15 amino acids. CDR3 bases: TGTGCCAGCAGTTGGCAGCAGGGGCTCACAGATACGCAGTATTTT. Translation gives CASSWQQGLTDTQYF.

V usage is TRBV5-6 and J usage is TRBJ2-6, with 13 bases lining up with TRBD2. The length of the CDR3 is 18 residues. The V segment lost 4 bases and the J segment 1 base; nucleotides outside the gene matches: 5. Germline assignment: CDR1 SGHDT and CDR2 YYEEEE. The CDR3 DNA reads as TGTGCCAGCAGCGGACCGGGACTAGCGGGGTCTGGGGCCAACGTCCTGACTTTC. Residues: CASSGPGLAGSGANVLTF.

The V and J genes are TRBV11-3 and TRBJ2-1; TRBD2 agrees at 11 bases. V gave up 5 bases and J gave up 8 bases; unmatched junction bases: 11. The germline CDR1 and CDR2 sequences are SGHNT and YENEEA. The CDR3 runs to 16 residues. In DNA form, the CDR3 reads TGTGCCAGCAGCGAGGACGGTAGCGGGAGGGCCGATGAGCAGTTCTTC. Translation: CASSEDGSGRADEQFF.

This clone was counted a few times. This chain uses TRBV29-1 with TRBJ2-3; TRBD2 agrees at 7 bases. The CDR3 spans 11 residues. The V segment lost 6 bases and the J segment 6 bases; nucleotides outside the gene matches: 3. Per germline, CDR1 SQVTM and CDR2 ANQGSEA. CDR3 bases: TGCAGCGTGGGAGCGGGGGATACGCAGTATTTT. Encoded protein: CSVGAGDTQYF.

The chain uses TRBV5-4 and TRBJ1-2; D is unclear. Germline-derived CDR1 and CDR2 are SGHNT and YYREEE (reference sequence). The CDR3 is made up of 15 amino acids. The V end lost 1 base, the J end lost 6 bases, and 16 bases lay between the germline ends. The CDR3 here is CASSLSNPSRDGYTF. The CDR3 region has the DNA TGTGCCAGCAGCTTGTCAAACCCGTCGCGCGATGGCTACACCTTC.

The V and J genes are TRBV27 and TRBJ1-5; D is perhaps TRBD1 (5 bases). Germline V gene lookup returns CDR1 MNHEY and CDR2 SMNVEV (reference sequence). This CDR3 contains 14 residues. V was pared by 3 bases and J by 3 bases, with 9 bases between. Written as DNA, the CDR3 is TGTGCCAGCAGTTTGGGGGGTTTCAATCAGCCCCAGCATTTT. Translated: CASSLGGFNQPQHF.

The DNA of the CDR3 is TGTGCCAGCAGCGTAGACGGTCCTAGTGAAAAACTGTTTTTT. Residues: CASSVDGPSEKLFF. The chain uses TRBV9 and TRBJ1-4, with D uncertain. Germline V gene data show CDR1 as SGDLS and CDR2 as YYNGEE. Trimming pared 0 bases from V and 7 bases from J, leaving 10 bases between. There are 14 residues in the CDR3. The complete variable domain, with remaining parts taken from reference TRBV9 and TRBJ1-4, reads DSGVTQTPKHLITATGQRVTLRCSPRSGDLSVYWYQQSLDQGLQFLIQYYNGEERAKGNILERFSAQQFPDLHSELNLSSLELGDSALYFCASSVDGPSEKLFFGSGTQLSVL.

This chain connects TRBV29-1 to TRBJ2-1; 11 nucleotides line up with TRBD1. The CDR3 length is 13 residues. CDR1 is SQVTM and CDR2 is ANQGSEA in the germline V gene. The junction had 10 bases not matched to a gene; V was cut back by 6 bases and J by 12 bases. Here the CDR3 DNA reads TGCAGCGTCGCGGGACAGGGGGTACTCTGGCAGTTCTTC. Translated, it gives CSVAGQGVLWQFF.

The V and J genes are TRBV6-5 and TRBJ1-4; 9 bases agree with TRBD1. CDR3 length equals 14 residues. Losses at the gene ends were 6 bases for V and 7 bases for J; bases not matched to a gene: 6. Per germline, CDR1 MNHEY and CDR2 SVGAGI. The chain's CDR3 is CASSSDRGGEKLFF. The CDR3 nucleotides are TGTGCCAGCAGCTCCGACAGGGGGGGTGAAAAACTGTTTTTT.

CDR3 DNA: TGTGCCAGCAGATCCGGAACAGTCGAGACCCAGTACTTC. It yields the protein CASRSGTVETQYF. The rearrangement uses TRBV5-4 and TRBJ2-5; D uncertain. The CDR3 covers 13 residues. V was shortened by 5 bases and J by 5 bases, with 13 bases between the two germline ends. The germline gives CDR1 SGHNT, CDR2 YYREEE (reference sequence).

CDR3 sequence reads: CASSLLDRQYF. CDR3 nucleotide sequence: TGTGCCAGCAGCTTACTAGACAGGCAGTACTTC. The gene calls are TRBV7-9 and TRBJ2-7, with D maybe TRBD1 (5 bases). CDR1 is SEHNR and CDR2 is FQNEAQ in the germline V gene (reference sequence). There are 11 residues in the CDR3. V lost 2 bases, J lost 9 bases, and 8 bases lay in between.

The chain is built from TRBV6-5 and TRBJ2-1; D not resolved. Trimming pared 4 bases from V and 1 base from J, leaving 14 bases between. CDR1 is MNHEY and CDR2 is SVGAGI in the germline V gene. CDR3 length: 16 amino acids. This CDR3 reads CASSFGSGTSYNEQFF. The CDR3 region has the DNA TGTGCCAGCAGTTTCGGGTCGGGTACTTCCTACAATGAGCAGTTCTTC.

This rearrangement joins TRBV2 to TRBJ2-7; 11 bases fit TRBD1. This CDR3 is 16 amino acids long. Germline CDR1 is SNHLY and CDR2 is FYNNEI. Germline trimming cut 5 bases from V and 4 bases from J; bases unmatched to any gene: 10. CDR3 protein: CASSMGAGTGGYEQYF. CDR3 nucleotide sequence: TGTGCCAGCAGTATGGGAGCCGGGACAGGGGGTTACGAGCAGTACTTC.

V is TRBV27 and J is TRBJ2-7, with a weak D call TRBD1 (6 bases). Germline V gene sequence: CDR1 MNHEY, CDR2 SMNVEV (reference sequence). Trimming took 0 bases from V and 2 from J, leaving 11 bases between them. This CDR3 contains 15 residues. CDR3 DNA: TGTGCCAGCAGTTTATCGCCCAGGGGAGCCTACGAGCAGTACTTC. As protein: CASSLSPRGAYEQYF.

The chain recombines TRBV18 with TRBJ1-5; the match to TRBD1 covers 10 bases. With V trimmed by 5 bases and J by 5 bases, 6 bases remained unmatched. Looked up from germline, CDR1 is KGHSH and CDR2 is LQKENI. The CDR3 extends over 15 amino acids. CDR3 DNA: TGTGCCAGCTCAGGGGACAGGGGTCTCTATCAGCCCCAGCATTTT. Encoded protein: CASSGDRGLYQPQHF.

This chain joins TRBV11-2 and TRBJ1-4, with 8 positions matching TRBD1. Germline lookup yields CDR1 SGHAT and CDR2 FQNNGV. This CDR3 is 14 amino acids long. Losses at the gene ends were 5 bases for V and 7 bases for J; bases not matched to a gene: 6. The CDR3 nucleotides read TGTGCCAGCAGCCTAGGACAGGGACCTGAAAAACTGTTTTTT. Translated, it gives CASSLGQGPEKLFF.

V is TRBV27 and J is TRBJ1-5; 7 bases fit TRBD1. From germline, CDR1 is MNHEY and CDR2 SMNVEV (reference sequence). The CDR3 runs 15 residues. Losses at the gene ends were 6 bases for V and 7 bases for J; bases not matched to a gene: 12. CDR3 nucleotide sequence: TGTGCCAGCAGCCTCTCAGGGGGGAGTCACCAGCCCCAGCATTTT. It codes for CASSLSGGSHQPQHF.

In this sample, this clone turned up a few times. This CDR3 reads CASSQDGGGSGYTF. For the CDR3, the DNA is TGCGCCAGCAGCCAAGACGGAGGGGGCAGTGGCTACACCTTC. J is TRBJ1-2 and V is TRBV4-1; 7 bases map to TRBD1. This CDR3 has 14 amino acids. After removal of 0 bases from V and 7 bases from J, the junction contained 5 bases not matched to a gene. Germline CDR1 MGHRA, CDR2 YSYEKL.

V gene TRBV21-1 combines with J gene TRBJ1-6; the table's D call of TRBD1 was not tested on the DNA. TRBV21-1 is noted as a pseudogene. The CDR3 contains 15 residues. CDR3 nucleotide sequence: TGTGCCAGCAGCAAAAAAGGGGGCGGGAATTCACCCCTCCACTTT. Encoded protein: CASSKKGGGNSPLHF.